The 23 T cell receptor beta chains below were found in one sample sequenced in a study of T cell changes during pregnancy in multiple sclerosis. The table came from immunoSEQ multiplex PCR; TCRdb's copy has only in-frame clones and leaves some out. The data contain 95,000 to 100,000 clones, about 91% of them singletons. The sample in question was peripheral blood, obtained in the second trimester of pregnancy. These receptors were collected from a female donor with multiple sclerosis, enrolled in a pregnancy study.

The chain joins TRBV29-1 to TRBJ2-6, with 7 nucleotides matching TRBD1. The germline CDR1 and CDR2 sequences are SQVTM and ANQGSEA. The CDR3 length is 13 residues. Germline trimming cut 5 bases from V and 4 bases from J; bases unmatched to any gene: 2. CDR3 amino acids: CSVPGQGANVLTF. The CDR3 bases are TGCAGCGTTCCGGGACAGGGGGCCAACGTCCTGACTTTC. Full variable domain (missing parts from reference TRBV29-1 and TRBJ2-6): SAVISQKPSRDICQRGTSLTIQCQVDSQVTMMFWYRQQPGQSLTLIATANQGSEATYESGFVIDKFPISRPNLTFSTLTVSNMSPEDSSIYLCSVPGQGANVLTFGAGSRLTVL.

The gene calls are TRBV4-1 and TRBJ2-1, with 7 bases fitting TRBD2. V was pared by 4 bases and J by 8 bases, with 5 bases of the junction left unmatched. Germline lookup yields CDR1 MGHRA and CDR2 YSYEKL. The length of the CDR3 is 13 residues. CDR3 protein: CASSPPGLDEQFF. The CDR3 DNA is TGCGCCAGCAGCCCCCCCGGACTAGATGAGCAGTTCTTC.

The chain is built from TRBV6-5 and TRBJ2-7; D call uncertain. The CDR3 covers 13 residues. Per germline, CDR1 MNHEY and CDR2 SVGAGI. V was clipped by 2 bases and J by 0 bases, with 5 bases between them. CDR3 nucleotides: TGTGCCAGCAGTTACATGGCCTCCTACGAGCAGTACTTC. Translated, it gives CASSYMASYEQYF.

The J gene is TRBJ1-5, the V gene TRBV11-2, with D hard to call. Germline-derived CDR1 and CDR2 are SGHAT and FQNNGV. The CDR3 is 13 residues long. Between the trimmed V and J ends, which lost 3 bases and 6 bases, there was a span of 9 bases. The CDR3 here is CASSLSEAQPQHF. The CDR3 bases are TGTGCCAGCAGCTTGTCCGAGGCTCAGCCCCAGCATTTT.

This chain connects TRBV28 to TRBJ2-7; D may be TRBD1 (6 bases). Trimming removed 5 bases at V and 7 bases at J, with 15 bases between. The length of the CDR3 is 13 residues. The germline V gene encodes CDR1 MDHEN and CDR2 SYDVKM. The CDR3 nucleotides read TGTGCCAGCAGTCGCTGGGGGCGGTGGGAGCAGTACTTC. Protein sequence: CASSRWGRWEQYF.

The V and J genes are TRBV9 and TRBJ1-1; TRBD1 matches 9 bases. Germline CDR1 and CDR2: SGDLS and YYNGEE. The CDR3 runs 16 residues. V lost 4 bases to trimming and J lost 5 bases; unmatched junction nucleotides: 12. The CDR3 DNA sequence: TGTGCCAGCAGCTCGGGAGTGGGACAGGGCTCGACTGAAGCTTTCTTT. Protein product: CASSSGVGQGSTEAFF.

This sequence joins TRBV6-1 and TRBJ2-2; 12 bases line up with TRBD2. V lost 9 bases, J lost 5 bases, and 4 bases stayed unmatched. The CDR3 has 14 residues. Germline CDR1 and CDR2: MNHNS and SASEGT. The CDR3 spells CASTTSGSTGELFF. CDR3 coding DNA: TGTGCCAGTACGACTAGCGGGAGTACCGGGGAGCTGTTTTTT.

The chain is built from TRBV7-8 and TRBJ1-1; D gene unclear. The V end lost 5 bases, the J end lost 0 bases, and 4 bases lay between the germline ends. The length of the CDR3 is 12 residues. The germline V gene has CDR1 SGHVS and CDR2 FQNEAQ. CDR3 protein: CASSQMNTEAFF. The CDR3 DNA sequence: TGTGCCAGCAGCCAAATGAACACTGAAGCTTTCTTT.

The rearrangement joins TRBV5-1 to TRBJ2-2; 7 bases agree with TRBD2. This CDR3 region has 15 residues. Germline V CDR1 and CDR2: SGHRS, YFSETQ. V shed 4 bases, J shed 0 bases, and the junction held 3 bases outside the gene matches. This CDR3 reads CASSGGLSNTGELFF. DNA for the CDR3: TGCGCCAGCAGCGGGGGACTATCGAACACCGGGGAGCTGTTTTTT.

The chain combines TRBV5-4 with TRBJ2-2, with TRBD2 matching over 11 bases. Trimming took 3 bases from V and 5 from J; bases not matched to a gene: 3. CDR3 length equals 15 residues. Per the germline V gene, CDR1 is SGHNT and CDR2 is YYREEE (reference sequence). CDR3 coding DNA: TGTGCCAGCAGCTCAAGGACTAGCGGGACCGGGGAGCTGTTTTTT. Translation: CASSSRTSGTGELFF. The full variable domain, rest sourced from reference TRBV5-4 and TRBJ2-2, is ETGVTQSPTHLIKTRGQQVTLRCSSQSGHNTVSWYQQALGQGPQFIFQYYREEENGRGNFPPRFSGLQFPNYSSELNVNALELDDSALYLCASSSRTSGTGELFFGEGSRLTVL.

This clone was seen a single time. The chain couples TRBV7-2 to TRBJ2-1; the match to TRBD2 covers 15 bases. The J segment lost 4 bases and the V segment lost 4 bases, leaving 2 bases of the junction unmatched. CDR3 length equals 16 residues. The germline CDR1 and CDR2 sequences are SGHTA and FQGNSA. CDR3 coding DNA: TGTGCCAGCAGCTCAGGACTAGCGGGAGGGTACAATGAGCAGTTCTTC. It specifies CASSSGLAGGYNEQFF.

This chain joins TRBV11-3 and TRBJ2-3; TRBD1 agrees at 7 bases. The CDR3 length is 15 residues. J gave up 2 bases and V 5 bases, and 7 bases lay outside the gene matches. Germline CDR1 is SGHNT and CDR2 is YENEEA. This CDR3 is CASSVQGSLTDTQYF. Here the CDR3 DNA reads TGTGCCAGCAGCGTACAGGGGAGCCTCACAGATACGCAGTATTTT.

The rearrangement links TRBV27 to TRBJ2-1; 9 bases are shared with TRBD1. Germline-derived CDR1 and CDR2 are MNHEY and SMNVEV (reference sequence). This CDR3 contains 15 residues. V shed 6 bases, J shed 7 bases, and the junction held 10 bases outside the gene matches. CDR3 sequence: CASSQRTGVGNEQFF. The CDR3 DNA reads TGTGCCAGCAGCCAGAGGACAGGGGTGGGTAATGAGCAGTTCTTC.

The chain links TRBV15 to TRBJ2-2; a weak D match, TRBD1 (5 bases). The CDR3 contains 16 residues. Germline V lookup: CDR1 LNHNV, CDR2 YYDKDF (reference sequence). The ends were cut back, 1 base at V and 2 bases at J, with 11 bases in the middle. CDR3 in amino acids: CATSRVSRGNTGELFF. For the CDR3, the DNA is TGTGCCACCAGCAGAGTTAGTAGGGGAAACACCGGGGAGCTGTTTTTT.

The V and J genes are TRBV21-1 and TRBJ2-2; the tabulated D call, TRBD1, remains unverified against the DNA. TRBV21-1 is deemed a pseudogene. The CDR3 extends over 17 amino acids. CDR3 sequence reads: CASSKIQPGTGSGELFF. CDR3 DNA: TGTGCCAGCAGCAAAATTCAACCGGGAACAGGGTCCGGGGAGCTGTTTTTT.

This clone was seen only a few times. The V gene is TRBV6-5, the J gene TRBJ1-2; TRBD1 agrees at 7 bases. V trimming: 5 bases; J trimming: 7 bases; junction bases outside the gene matches: 7. Looked up from germline, CDR1 is MNHEY and CDR2 is SVGAGI. The CDR3 is 13 amino acids. CDR3 sequence (DNA): TGTGCCAGCAGTCGTCATAACAGGGGTGGCTACACCTTC. It is translated as CASSRHNRGGYTF.

The chain is built from TRBV19 and TRBJ2-7, with 10 bases aligning to TRBD2. The CDR3 runs 15 residues. Germline values: CDR1 LNHDA, CDR2 SQIVND (reference sequence). The V and J ends lost 5 bases and 0 bases, in that order; junction bases with no gene match: 4. CDR3 amino acids: CASSVSSGGSYEQYF. Here the CDR3 DNA reads TGTGCCAGTAGTGTATCTAGCGGGGGCTCCTACGAGCAGTACTTC. The full variable domain, rest sourced from reference TRBV19 and TRBJ2-7, is DGGITQSPKYLFRKEGQNVTLSCEQNLNHDAMYWYRQDPGQGLRLIYYSQIVNDFQKGDIAEGYSVSREKKESFPLTVTSAQKNPTAFYLCASSVSSGGSYEQYFGPGTRLTVT.

The chain joins TRBV27 to TRBJ1-4; 8 bases agree with TRBD1. The junction had 17 bases not matched to a gene; V was cut back by 6 bases and J by 2 bases. This CDR3 comprises 19 residues. Per the germline V gene, CDR1 is MNHEY and CDR2 is SMNVEV (reference sequence). CDR3 in DNA: TGTGCCAGCAGGGGGGGGAACCGAGGGCAGGGGGCCACTAATGAAAAACTGTTTTTT. Protein: CASRGGNRGQGATNEKLFF. Full variable domain (rest looked up from reference TRBV27 and TRBJ1-4): EAQVTQNPRYLITVTGKKLTVTCSQNMNHEYMSWYRQDPGLGLRQIYYSMNVEVTDKGDVPEGYKVSRKEKRNFPLILESPSPNQTSLYFCASRGGNRGQGATNEKLFFGSGTQLSVL.

The V gene is TRBV6-1, the J gene TRBJ2-1; 11 bases align to TRBD2. Germline values: CDR1 MNHNS, CDR2 SASEGT. This CDR3 region has 18 residues. Losses at the gene ends were 3 bases for V and 8 bases for J; bases not matched to a gene: 15. CDR3: CASSDRLAGRTLHDEQFF. The CDR3 coding sequence is TGTGCCAGCAGTGATAGACTAGCGGGAAGGACCCTACACGATGAGCAGTTCTTC.

A note on this clone: At one end, the junction sequence differs from germline, possibly due to a read error. This sequence joins TRBV5-1 and TRBJ2-5; no clear D. The germline V gene encodes CDR1 SGHRS and CDR2 YFSETQ. The CDR3 covers 14 residues. CDR3 region: CASSFGVTREAQYF. In DNA, the CDR3 is TGCGCCAGCAGCTTTGGTGTCACAAGAGAGGCCCAGTACTTC.

The chain uses TRBV5-1 and TRBJ1-1, with 7 bases fitting TRBD1. The CDR3 sequence is 15 residues long. CDR1 and CDR2 (germline): SGHRS, YFSETQ. The V gene end was trimmed by 3 bases and the J gene end by 1 base; junction bases not matched to a gene: 6. The CDR3 here is CASSWGQPTNTEAFF. The CDR3, as DNA: TGCGCCAGCAGCTGGGGACAGCCCACGAACACTGAAGCTTTCTTT.

This clone has more than one count but fewer than ten. The chain combines TRBV19 with TRBJ2-2, with a tentative D call TRBD1 (5 bases). This CDR3 contains 17 residues. Between the trimmed V and J ends, which lost 4 bases and 0 bases, there was a span of 15 bases. Germline-derived CDR1 and CDR2 are LNHDA and SQIVND (reference sequence). The CDR3 DNA follows: TGTGCCAGTAGTACCCTATACCAGGGTCCGAACACCGGGGAGCTGTTTTTT. This encodes CASSTLYQGPNTGELFF.

The chain joins TRBV7-6 to TRBJ2-5; D is possibly TRBD1 (6 bases). The CDR3 has 15 amino acids. Germline V lookup: CDR1 SGHVS, CDR2 FNYEAQ. The germline V and J ends were trimmed by 5 bases and 5 bases, with 18 bases remaining between them. The CDR3 region has the DNA TGTGCCAGCAGCCATGGACAGACCCCCCGTGAGACCCAGTACTTC. Its protein product is CASSHGQTPRETQYF.